Only a few counts were recorded for the clone carrying this T cell receptor (beta chain). Profiled with immunoSEQ multiplex PCR; TCRdb holds only in-frame clones, not every one. Altogether about 120,000 clones are present, roughly 80% being singletons, with the ten largest covering approximately 3.5%. This sample stems from a study of radiotherapy plus CTLA-4 blockade in lung cancer. CDR3 length: 14 residues. Germline CDR1 is MDHEN and CDR2 is SYDVKM. Deletions cut 2 bases from V and 5 bases from J, with 12 bases between. The TCR sequence derives from a human donor with non-small cell lung cancer that progressed on radiotherapy plus ipilimumab. Some clones in this sample may be carry-over from other donors' samples. The rearrangement joins TRBV28 to TRBJ1-2, with TRBD1 as a possible D gene (5 bases). Sample: peripheral blood, taken from a patient treated with radiotherapy plus ipilimumab. The chain's CDR3 is CASSLVDRSYGYTF. In nucleotides, the CDR3 is TGTGCCAGCAGTTTAGTAGACAGATCTTATGGCTACACCTTC.